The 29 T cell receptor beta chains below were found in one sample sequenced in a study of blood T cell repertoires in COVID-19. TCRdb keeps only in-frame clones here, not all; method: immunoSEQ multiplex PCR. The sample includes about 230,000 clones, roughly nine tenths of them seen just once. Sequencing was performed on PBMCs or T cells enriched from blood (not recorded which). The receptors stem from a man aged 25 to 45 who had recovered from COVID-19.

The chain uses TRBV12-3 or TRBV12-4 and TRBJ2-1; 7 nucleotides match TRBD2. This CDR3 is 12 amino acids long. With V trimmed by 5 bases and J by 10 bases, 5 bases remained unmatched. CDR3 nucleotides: TGTGCCAGCAGTGGACTAGTCAGGGAGCAGTTCTTC. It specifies CASSGLVREQFF.

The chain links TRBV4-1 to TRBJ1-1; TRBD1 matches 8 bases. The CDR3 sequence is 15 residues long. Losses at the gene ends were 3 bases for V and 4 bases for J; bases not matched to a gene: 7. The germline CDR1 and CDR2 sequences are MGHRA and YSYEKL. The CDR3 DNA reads TGCGCCAGCAGCCACCTGCAGGGGGCGCGCACTGAAGCTTTCTTT. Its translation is CASSHLQGARTEAFF.

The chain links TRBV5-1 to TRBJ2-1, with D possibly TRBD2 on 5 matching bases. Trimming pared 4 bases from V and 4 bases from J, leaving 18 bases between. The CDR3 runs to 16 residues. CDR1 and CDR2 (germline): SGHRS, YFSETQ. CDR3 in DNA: TGCGCCAGCAGCCTTGACCCAGCGGAATCTTACAATGAGCAGTTCTTC. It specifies CASSLDPAESYNEQFF.

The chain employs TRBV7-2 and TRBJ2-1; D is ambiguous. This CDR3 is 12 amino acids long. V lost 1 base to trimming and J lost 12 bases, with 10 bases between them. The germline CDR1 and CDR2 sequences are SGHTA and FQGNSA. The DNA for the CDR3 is TGTGCCAGCAGCTTAGTCCTGCGTGGGCAGTTCTTC. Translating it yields CASSLVLRGQFF.

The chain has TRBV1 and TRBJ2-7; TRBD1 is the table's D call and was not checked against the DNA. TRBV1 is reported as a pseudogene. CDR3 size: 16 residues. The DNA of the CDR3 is TGCACCAGCATCCCTAGACAGGGGAGACCCTCCTACGAGCAGTACTTC. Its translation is CTSIPRQGRPSYEQYF.

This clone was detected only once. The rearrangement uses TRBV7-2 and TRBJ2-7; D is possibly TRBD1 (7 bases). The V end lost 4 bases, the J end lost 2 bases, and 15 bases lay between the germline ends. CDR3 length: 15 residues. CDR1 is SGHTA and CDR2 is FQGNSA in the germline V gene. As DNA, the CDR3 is TGTGCCAGCAGCTCTCAGGGGGGACCCACCTACGAGCAGTACTTC. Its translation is CASSSQGGPTYEQYF.

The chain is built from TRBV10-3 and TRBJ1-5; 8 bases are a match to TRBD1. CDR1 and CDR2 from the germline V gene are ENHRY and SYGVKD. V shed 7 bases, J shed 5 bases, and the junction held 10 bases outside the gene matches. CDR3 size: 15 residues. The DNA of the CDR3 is TGTGCCATCAAACGAGACGACAGGGGTGATCAGCCCCAGCATTTT. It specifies CAIKRDDRGDQPQHF.

This chain's CDR3 is CASSIVLAEPSTDTQYF. CDR3 DNA sequence: TGTGCCAGTAGTATAGTTCTGGCGGAGCCTAGCACAGATACGCAGTATTTT. The chain is built from TRBV19 and TRBJ2-3; D remains ambiguous. CDR3 length: 17 residues. The germline CDR1 and CDR2 sequences are LNHDA and SQIVND (reference sequence). Trimming took 1 base from V and 0 from J, leaving 14 bases between them.

CDR3 bases: TGTGCCAGCAGCTCCCAGGACAGCCTGGGGCAGCCCCAGCATTTT. Protein product: CASSSQDSLGQPQHF. The chain uses TRBV7-2 and TRBJ1-5, with D tentatively TRBD1 (6 bases). The V and J ends lost 4 bases and 7 bases respectively, with 17 bases between them. The CDR3 runs 15 residues. CDR1 is SGHTA, CDR2 FQGNSA, per germline.

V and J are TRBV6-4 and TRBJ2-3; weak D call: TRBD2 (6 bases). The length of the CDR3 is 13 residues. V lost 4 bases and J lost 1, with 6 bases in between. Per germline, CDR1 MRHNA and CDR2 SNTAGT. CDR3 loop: CASSASGTDTQYF. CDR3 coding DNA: TGTGCCAGCAGTGCTAGCGGCACAGATACGCAGTATTTT.

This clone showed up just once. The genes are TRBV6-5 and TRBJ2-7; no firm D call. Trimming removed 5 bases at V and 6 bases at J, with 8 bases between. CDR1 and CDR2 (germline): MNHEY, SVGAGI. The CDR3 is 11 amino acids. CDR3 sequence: CASSRAREQYF. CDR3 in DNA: TGTGCCAGCAGTCGTGCGCGCGAGCAGTACTTC.

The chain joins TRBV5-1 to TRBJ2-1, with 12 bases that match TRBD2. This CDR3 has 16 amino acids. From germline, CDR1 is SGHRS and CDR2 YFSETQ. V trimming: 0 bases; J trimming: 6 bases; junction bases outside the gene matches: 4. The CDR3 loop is CASSLAKTSGSNEQFF. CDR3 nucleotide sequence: TGCGCCAGCAGCTTGGCCAAGACTAGCGGGAGCAATGAGCAGTTCTTC.

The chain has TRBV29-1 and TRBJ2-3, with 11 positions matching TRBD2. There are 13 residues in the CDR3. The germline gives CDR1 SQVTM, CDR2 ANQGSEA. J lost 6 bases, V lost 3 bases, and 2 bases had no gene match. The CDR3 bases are TGCAGCGTTGATGTAGCGGGAGGGGATACGCAGTATTTT. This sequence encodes CSVDVAGGDTQYF.

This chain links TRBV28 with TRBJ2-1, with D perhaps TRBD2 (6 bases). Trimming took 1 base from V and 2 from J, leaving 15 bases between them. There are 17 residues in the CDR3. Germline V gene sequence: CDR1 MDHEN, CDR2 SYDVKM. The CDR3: CASSLSLGSGTYNEQFF. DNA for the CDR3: TGTGCCAGCAGTTTATCCCTAGGTAGCGGTACCTACAATGAGCAGTTCTTC. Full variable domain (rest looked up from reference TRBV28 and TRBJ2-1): DVKVTQSSRYLVKRTGEKVFLECVQDMDHENMFWYRQDPGLGLRLIYFSYDVKMKEKGDIPEGYSVSREKKERFSLILESASTNQTSMYLCASSLSLGSGTYNEQFFGPGTRLTVL.

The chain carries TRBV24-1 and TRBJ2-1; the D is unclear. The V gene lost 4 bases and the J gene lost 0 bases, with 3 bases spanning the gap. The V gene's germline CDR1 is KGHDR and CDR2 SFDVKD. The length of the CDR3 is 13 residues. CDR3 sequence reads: CATSDSSYNEQFF. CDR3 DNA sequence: TGTGCCACCAGTGACTCCTCCTACAATGAGCAGTTCTTC.

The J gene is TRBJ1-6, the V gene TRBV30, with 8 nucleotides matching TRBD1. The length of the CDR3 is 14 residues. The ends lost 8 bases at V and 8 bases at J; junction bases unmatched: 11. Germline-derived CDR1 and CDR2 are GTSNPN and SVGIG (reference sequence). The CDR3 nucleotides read TGTGCCGGGGGCACGGGACAGGCATATTCACCCCTCCACTTT. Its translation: CAGGTGQAYSPLHF.

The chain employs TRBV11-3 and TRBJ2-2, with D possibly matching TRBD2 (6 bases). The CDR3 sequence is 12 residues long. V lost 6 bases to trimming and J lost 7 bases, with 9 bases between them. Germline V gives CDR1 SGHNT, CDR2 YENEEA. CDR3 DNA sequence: TGTGCCAGCAGTCGGGAGTTCGGGGAGCTGTTTTTT. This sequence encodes CASSREFGELFF.

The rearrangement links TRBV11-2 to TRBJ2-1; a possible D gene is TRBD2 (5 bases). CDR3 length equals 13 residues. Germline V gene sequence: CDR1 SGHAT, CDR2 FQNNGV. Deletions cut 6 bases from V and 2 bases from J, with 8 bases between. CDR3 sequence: CASRRATYNEQFF. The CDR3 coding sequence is TGTGCCAGCAGGAGGGCCACCTACAATGAGCAGTTCTTC. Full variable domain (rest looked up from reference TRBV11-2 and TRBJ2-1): EAGVAQSPRYKIIEKRQSVAFWCNPISGHATLYWYQQILGQGPKLLIQFQNNGVVDDSQLPKDRFSAERLKGVDSTLKIQPAKLEDSAVYLCASRRATYNEQFFGPGTRLTVL.

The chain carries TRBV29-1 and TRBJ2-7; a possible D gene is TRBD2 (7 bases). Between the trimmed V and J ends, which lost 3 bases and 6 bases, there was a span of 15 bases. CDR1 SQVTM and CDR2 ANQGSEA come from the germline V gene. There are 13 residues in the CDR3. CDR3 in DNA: TGCAGCGTTGAGTCGGGGGGCTTTGGCGAGCAGTACTTC. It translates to CSVESGGFGEQYF.

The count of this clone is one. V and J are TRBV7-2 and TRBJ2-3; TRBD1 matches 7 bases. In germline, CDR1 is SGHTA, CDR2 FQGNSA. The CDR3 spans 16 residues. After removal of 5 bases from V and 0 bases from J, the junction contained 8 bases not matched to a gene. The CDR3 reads CASSTTGQQSTDTQYF. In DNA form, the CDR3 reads TGTGCCAGCAGCACAACGGGACAGCAAAGCACAGATACGCAGTATTTT.

This CDR3 reads CASSWDSSPLHF. DNA of the CDR3: TGTGCCAGCAGCTGGGACAGTTCACCCCTCCACTTT. The chain employs TRBV5-6 and TRBJ1-6, with 7 bases lining up with TRBD1. CDR1 is SGHDT and CDR2 is YYEEEE in the germline V gene. V was clipped by 3 bases and J by 9 bases; unmatched bases: 0. The CDR3 is 12 amino acids.

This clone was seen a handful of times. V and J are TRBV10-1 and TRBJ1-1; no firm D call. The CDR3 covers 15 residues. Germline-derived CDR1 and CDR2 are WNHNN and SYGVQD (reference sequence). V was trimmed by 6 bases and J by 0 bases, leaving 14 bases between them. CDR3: CASSFNHNMNTEAFF. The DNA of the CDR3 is TGCGCCAGCAGCTTCAATCACAACATGAACACTGAAGCTTTCTTT.

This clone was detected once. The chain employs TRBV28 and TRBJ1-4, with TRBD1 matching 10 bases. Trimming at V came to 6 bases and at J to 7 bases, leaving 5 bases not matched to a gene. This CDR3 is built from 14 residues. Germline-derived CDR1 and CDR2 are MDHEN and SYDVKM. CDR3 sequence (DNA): TGTGCCAGCAGCTGGGACAGGGGTTCTGAAAAACTGTTTTTT. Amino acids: CASSWDRGSEKLFF.

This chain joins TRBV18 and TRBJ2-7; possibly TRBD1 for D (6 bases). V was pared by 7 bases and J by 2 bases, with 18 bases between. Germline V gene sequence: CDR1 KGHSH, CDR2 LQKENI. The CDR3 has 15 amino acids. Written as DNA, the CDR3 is TGTGCCAGCTTTGCGCTCAGGGGTGGGGCCTACGAGCAGTACTTC. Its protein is CASFALRGGAYEQYF. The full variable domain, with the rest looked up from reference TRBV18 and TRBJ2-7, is NAGVMQNPRHLVRRRGQEARLRCSPMKGHSHVYWYRQLPEEGLKFMVYLQKENIIDESGMPKERFSAEFPKEGPSILRIQQVVRGDSAAYFCASFALRGGAYEQYFGPGTRLTVT.

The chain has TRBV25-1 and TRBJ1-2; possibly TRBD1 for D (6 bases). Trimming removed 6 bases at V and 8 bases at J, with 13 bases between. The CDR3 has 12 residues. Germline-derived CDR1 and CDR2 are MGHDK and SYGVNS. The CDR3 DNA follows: TGTGCCAGCAGCCCTGGGACACGGGGCTACACCTTC. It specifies CASSPGTRGYTF.

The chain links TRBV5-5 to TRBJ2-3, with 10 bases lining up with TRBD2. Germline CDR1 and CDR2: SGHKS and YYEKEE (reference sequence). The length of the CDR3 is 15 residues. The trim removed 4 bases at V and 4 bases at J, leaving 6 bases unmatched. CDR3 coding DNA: TGTGCCAGCAGCGCTAGCGGGAGAGGCTCAGATACGCAGTATTTT. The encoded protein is CASSASGRGSDTQYF.

CDR3 DNA: TGTGCCAGCACCCAGCGGGGGCCAAATACGCAGTATTTT. Its protein product is CASTQRGPNTQYF. The rearrangement links TRBV12-3 or TRBV12-4 to TRBJ2-3; the match to TRBD2 covers 8 bases. The V and J ends lost 7 bases and 7 bases, in that order; junction bases with no gene match: 7. The CDR3 contains 13 residues.

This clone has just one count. The CDR3 bases are TGTGCCTGGAGTGCAGGCTCCTATAATTCACCCCTCCACTTT. It specifies CAWSAGSYNSPLHF. This rearrangement joins TRBV30 to TRBJ1-6, with unresolved D. Trimming took 1 base from V and 0 from J, leaving 4 bases between them. There are 14 residues in the CDR3. CDR1 is GTSNPN, CDR2 SVGIG, per germline (reference sequence).

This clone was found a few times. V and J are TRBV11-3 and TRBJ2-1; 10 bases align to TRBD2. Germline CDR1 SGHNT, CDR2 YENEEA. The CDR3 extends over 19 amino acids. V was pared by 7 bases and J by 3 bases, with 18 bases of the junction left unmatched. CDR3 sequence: CASNRGYRRTSGNYNEQFF. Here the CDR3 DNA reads TGTGCCAGCAACAGGGGATATAGAAGGACTAGCGGAAACTACAATGAGCAGTTCTTC.